What follows is one T cell receptor beta chain and its context. As yet, its antigen is unknown. This entry comes from a study of T cell responses to AZD1222 COVID-19 vaccine. Study findings and constraints: Spike-wide vaccine-associated CD4 TCRs dominated at 160-218 and 743-854.

Measured with immunoSEQ multiplex PCR; TCRdb has only the in-frame clones, and not every one. The sample consists of under 140,000 clones, over 90% of them appearing once. The germline gives CDR1 MGHDK, CDR2 SYGVNS. Trimming cost V 3 bases and J 6 bases, with 12 bases left between them. The CDR3 covers 14 residues. Sequencing was performed on peripheral blood, taken 28 days after the second AZD1222 dose. The V call is TRBV25-1, the J call TRBJ1-5, with D possibly matching TRBD1 (5 bases). The receptor comes from an adult who received the AZD1222 COVID-19 vaccine. CDR3 DNA sequence: TGTGCCAGCAGTGAGTACGCAGGGTCTCAGCCCCAGCATTTT. Its translation: CASSEYAGSQPQHF.